This T cell receptor (beta chain) is drawn from a study of graft-versus-host responses after intestinal transplantation. Across the whole study: Transplants were multivisceral, liver-intestinal, or isolated intestinal. Uniformly, recipients were administered anti-thymocyte globulin induction with subsequent tacrolimus and steroids for 3 to 4 years.

As concerns this clone: Its antigen is unidentified.

The CDR3 runs to 17 residues. The germline V gene encodes CDR1 SGDLS and CDR2 YYNGEE. The V segment lost 0 bases and the J segment 8 bases; nucleotides outside the gene matches: 14. Clones were sequenced by immunoSEQ multiplex PCR, and TCRdb holds only the in-frame ones, with some missing. Of about 100,000 clones detected, 91% appear once; the ten largest clones hold roughly 0.17%. The V gene is TRBV9, the J gene TRBJ2-3, with 8 bases lining up with TRBD2. The sequence was obtained from a human donor who was the organ donor for an intestinal transplant. This specimen consisted of unstimulated CD4+ T cells sorted from spleen or lymph node cells, obtained before transplant. The CDR3 is CASSVATPAAGGLTQYF. The CDR3 nucleotides read TGTGCCAGCAGCGTAGCTACCCCCGCGGCGGGGGGCCTTACGCAGTATTTT.